What follows are 11 T cell receptor beta chains derived from one specimen sequenced in a study of CD8 T cells in Susac syndrome. Reverse transcription of roughly 0.45 to 1 ug RNA was performed with random hexamers. TCRdb recomputed calls from the immunoSEQ multiplex PCR reads with MiXCR, one row per CDR3 protein. The sample holds hundreds of thousands of distinct CDR3 sequences, about 93% seen once. The material sequenced was CD8+ T cells from PBMCs. These receptors were taken from a human donor with multiple sclerosis.

V gene TRBV29-1 combines with J gene TRBJ2-2; the D gene is possibly TRBD1 (6 bases). Trimming left V 0 bases short and J 0 bases short, with 8 bases between. The CDR3 runs to 15 residues. Per germline, CDR1 SQVTM and CDR2 ANQGSEA. CDR3 nucleotides: TGCAGCGTTGAAGACGGACAGACGAACACCGGGGAGCTGTTTTTT. Translated: CSVEDGQTNTGELFF.

The chain carries TRBV7-9 and TRBJ2-5; 11 nucleotides line up with TRBD2. The CDR3 runs 16 residues. The germline V gene encodes CDR1 SEHNR and CDR2 FQNEAQ (reference sequence). J lost 7 bases, V lost 5 bases, and 12 bases had no gene match. CDR3 sequence (DNA): TGTGCCAGCAGCCCGCCCGGGACTAGCGGTTTGGTGACCCAGTACTTC. This sequence encodes CASSPPGTSGLVTQYF.

The chain combines TRBV6-2 or TRBV6-3 with TRBJ2-7, with 7 bases lining up with TRBD2. The CDR3 is made up of 14 amino acids. Germline-derived CDR1 and CDR2 are MNHEY and SVGEGT. J lost 3 bases, V lost 5 bases, and 7 bases had no gene match. This chain's CDR3 is CASSVLERDYEQYF. The CDR3 nucleotides are TGTGCCAGCAGTGTATTGGAGCGGGACTACGAGCAGTACTTC.

V is TRBV4-1 and J is TRBJ2-5; D perhaps matches TRBD2 (6 bases). The V end was cut by 0 bases, the J end by 0 bases, with 8 bases between. The CDR3 consists of 15 residues. CDR1 MGHRA and CDR2 YSYEKL come from the germline V gene. CDR3 coding DNA: TGCGCCAGCAGCCAAGATCGGACTAACCAAGAGACCCAGTACTTC. It is translated as CASSQDRTNQETQYF.

The CDR3: CASSIRGRDNEQFF. The CDR3 nucleotides are TGTGCCAGCAGCATTAGGGGCAGGGACAATGAGCAGTTCTTC. The gene calls are TRBV5-4 and TRBJ2-1; tentatively, D is TRBD1 (5 bases). The CDR3 covers 14 residues. V was trimmed by 4 bases and J by 5 bases, leaving 13 bases between them. Germline values: CDR1 SGHNT, CDR2 YYREEE (reference sequence).

The chain is built from TRBV19 and TRBJ2-7; 7 bases fit TRBD1. This CDR3 comprises 13 residues. Germline loops: CDR1 LNHDA, CDR2 SQIVND (reference sequence). The J segment lost 5 bases and the V segment lost 6 bases, leaving 7 bases of the junction unmatched. The CDR3 protein is CASSRDSLHEQYF. In DNA form, the CDR3 reads TGTGCCAGTAGCCGGGACAGTCTCCACGAGCAGTACTTC.

The V call is TRBV6-5, the J call TRBJ1-3; D ambiguous. CDR1 is MNHEY and CDR2 is SVGAGI in the germline V gene. Trimming stripped 5 bases from V and 4 bases from J, with 9 bases between. The CDR3 covers 13 residues. CDR3 region: CASSLGPGNTIYF. CDR3 DNA sequence: TGTGCCAGCAGTCTCGGGCCAGGAAACACCATATATTTT.

V is TRBV2 and J is TRBJ1-1, with D possibly being TRBD1 (5 bases). Germline CDR1 SNHLY, CDR2 FYNNEI. The CDR3 totals 15 residues. V was shortened by 6 bases and J by 0 bases, with 14 bases between the two germline ends. CDR3 bases: TGTGCCAGCAGAAACTCAGGGTCCTTGAACACTGAAGCTTTCTTT. It specifies CASRNSGSLNTEAFF.

The rearrangement links TRBV6-5 to TRBJ1-2; D call uncertain. Germline CDR1 MNHEY, CDR2 SVGAGI. This CDR3 has 14 amino acids. The V and J ends lost 0 bases and 2 bases respectively, with 7 bases between them. The DNA for the CDR3 is TGTGCCAGCAGTTACTCCGGTGGCAACTATGGCTACACCTTC. It yields the protein CASSYSGGNYGYTF.

V usage is TRBV11-1 and J usage is TRBJ2-1; 11 nucleotides agree with TRBD2. V lost 1 base to trimming and J lost 0 bases; unmatched junction nucleotides: 14. The germline gives CDR1 SGHAT, CDR2 FQDESV (reference sequence). This CDR3 is 21 amino acids long. The DNA for the CDR3 is TGTGCCAGCAGCTTAGATGGTGGGCTAGCGGGGGGCCTCAGCTCCTACAATGAGCAGTTCTTC. It is translated as CASSLDGGLAGGLSSYNEQFF.

This chain joins TRBV12-3 or TRBV12-4 and TRBJ2-5, with D hard to call. Deletions cut 6 bases from V and 3 bases from J, with 5 bases between. The CDR3 spans 11 residues. CDR3: CASRIEETQYF. The CDR3 DNA follows: TGTGCCAGCAGGATAGAAGAGACCCAGTACTTC.